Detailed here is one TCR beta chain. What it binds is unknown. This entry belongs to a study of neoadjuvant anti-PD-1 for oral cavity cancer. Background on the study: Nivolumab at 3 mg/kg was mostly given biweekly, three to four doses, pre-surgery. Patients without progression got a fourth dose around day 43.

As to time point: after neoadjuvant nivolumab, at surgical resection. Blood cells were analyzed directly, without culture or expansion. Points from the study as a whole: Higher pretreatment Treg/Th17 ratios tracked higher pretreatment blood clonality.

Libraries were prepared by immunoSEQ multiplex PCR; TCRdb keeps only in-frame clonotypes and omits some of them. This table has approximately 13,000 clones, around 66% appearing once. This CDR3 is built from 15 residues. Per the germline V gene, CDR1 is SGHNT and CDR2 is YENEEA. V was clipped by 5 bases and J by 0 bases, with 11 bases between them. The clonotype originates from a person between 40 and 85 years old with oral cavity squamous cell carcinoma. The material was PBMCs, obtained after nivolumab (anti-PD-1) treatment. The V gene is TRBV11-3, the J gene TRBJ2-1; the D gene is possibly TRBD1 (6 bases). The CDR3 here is CASSLWTASYNEQFF. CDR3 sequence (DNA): TGTGCCAGCAGCCTCTGGACAGCCTCCTACAATGAGCAGTTCTTC.